A single sample is the source of the 4 T cell receptor beta chains below, sequenced in a study of early stage breast cancer tumors. The repertoire was sequenced with immunoSEQ multiplex PCR; TCRdb's copy has only in-frame clones and lacks some. The sample has over 7,500 clones, roughly 60% seen once. What was sequenced was breast tumor tissue. The receptors stem from a person aged 55 to 70 with breast cancer.

The chain has TRBV7-9 and TRBJ2-7; 9 bases are a match to TRBD2. CDR3 size: 15 residues. Germline V gives CDR1 SEHNR, CDR2 FQNEAQ (reference sequence). V gave up 4 bases and J gave up 7 bases; unmatched junction bases: 11. CDR3 in amino acids: CASSWTSVPSREQYF. The CDR3 DNA sequence: TGTGCCAGCAGCTGGACTAGCGTTCCGTCTCGGGAGCAGTACTTC.

The rearrangement links TRBV18 to TRBJ1-4; possible D gene TRBD1, 5 bases. Germline V CDR1 and CDR2: KGHSH, LQKENI. V lost 3 bases to trimming and J lost 5 bases, with 13 bases between them. This CDR3 contains 15 residues. The CDR3 sequence is CASSPDRQRNEKLFF. DNA of the CDR3: TGTGCCAGCTCACCGGATAGACAGCGAAATGAAAAACTGTTTTTT.

This clone was found once. The J gene is TRBJ2-7, the V gene TRBV7-9, with 8 positions matching TRBD1. Trimming at V came to 0 bases and at J to 5 bases, leaving 6 bases not matched to a gene. The germline V gene has CDR1 SEHNR and CDR2 FQNEAQ (reference sequence). This CDR3 is built from 15 residues. This CDR3 reads CASSLAAGGKDEQYF. Here the CDR3 DNA reads TGTGCCAGCAGCTTAGCGGCAGGGGGCAAAGACGAGCAGTACTTC.

The rearrangement links TRBV4-1 to TRBJ1-2, with TRBD1 as a possible D gene (5 bases). Germline V lookup: CDR1 MGHRA, CDR2 YSYEKL. CDR3 length: 13 amino acids. Trimming cost V 0 bases and J 4 bases, with 6 bases left between them. CDR3 in amino acids: CASSQDGTYGYTF. Written as DNA, the CDR3 is TGCGCCAGCAGCCAAGATGGGACCTATGGCTACACCTTC.